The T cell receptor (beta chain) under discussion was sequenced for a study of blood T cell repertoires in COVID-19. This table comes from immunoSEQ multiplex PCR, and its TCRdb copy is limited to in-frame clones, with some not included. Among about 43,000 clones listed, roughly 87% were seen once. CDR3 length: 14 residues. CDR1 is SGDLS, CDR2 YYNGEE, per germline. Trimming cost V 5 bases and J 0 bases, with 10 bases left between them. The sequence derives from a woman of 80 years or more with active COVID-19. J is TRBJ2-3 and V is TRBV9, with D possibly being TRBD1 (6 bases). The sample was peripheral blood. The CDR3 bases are TGTGCCAGCAGTCAGGGGCCTAGCACAGATACGCAGTATTTT. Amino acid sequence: CASSQGPSTDTQYF.